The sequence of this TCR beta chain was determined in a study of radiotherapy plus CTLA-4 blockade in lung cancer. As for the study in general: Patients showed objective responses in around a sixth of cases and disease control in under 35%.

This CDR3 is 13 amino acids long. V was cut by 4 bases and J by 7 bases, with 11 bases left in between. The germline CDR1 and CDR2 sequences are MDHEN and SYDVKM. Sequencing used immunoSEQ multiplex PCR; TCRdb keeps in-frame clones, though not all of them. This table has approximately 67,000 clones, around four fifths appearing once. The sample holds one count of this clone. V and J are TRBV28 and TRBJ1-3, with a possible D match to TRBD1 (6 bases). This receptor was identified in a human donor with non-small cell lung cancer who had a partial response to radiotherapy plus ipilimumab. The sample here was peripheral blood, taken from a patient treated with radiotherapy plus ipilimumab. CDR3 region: CASSSTGTNTIYF. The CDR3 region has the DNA TGTGCCAGCAGTTCGACAGGTACGAACACCATATATTTT.